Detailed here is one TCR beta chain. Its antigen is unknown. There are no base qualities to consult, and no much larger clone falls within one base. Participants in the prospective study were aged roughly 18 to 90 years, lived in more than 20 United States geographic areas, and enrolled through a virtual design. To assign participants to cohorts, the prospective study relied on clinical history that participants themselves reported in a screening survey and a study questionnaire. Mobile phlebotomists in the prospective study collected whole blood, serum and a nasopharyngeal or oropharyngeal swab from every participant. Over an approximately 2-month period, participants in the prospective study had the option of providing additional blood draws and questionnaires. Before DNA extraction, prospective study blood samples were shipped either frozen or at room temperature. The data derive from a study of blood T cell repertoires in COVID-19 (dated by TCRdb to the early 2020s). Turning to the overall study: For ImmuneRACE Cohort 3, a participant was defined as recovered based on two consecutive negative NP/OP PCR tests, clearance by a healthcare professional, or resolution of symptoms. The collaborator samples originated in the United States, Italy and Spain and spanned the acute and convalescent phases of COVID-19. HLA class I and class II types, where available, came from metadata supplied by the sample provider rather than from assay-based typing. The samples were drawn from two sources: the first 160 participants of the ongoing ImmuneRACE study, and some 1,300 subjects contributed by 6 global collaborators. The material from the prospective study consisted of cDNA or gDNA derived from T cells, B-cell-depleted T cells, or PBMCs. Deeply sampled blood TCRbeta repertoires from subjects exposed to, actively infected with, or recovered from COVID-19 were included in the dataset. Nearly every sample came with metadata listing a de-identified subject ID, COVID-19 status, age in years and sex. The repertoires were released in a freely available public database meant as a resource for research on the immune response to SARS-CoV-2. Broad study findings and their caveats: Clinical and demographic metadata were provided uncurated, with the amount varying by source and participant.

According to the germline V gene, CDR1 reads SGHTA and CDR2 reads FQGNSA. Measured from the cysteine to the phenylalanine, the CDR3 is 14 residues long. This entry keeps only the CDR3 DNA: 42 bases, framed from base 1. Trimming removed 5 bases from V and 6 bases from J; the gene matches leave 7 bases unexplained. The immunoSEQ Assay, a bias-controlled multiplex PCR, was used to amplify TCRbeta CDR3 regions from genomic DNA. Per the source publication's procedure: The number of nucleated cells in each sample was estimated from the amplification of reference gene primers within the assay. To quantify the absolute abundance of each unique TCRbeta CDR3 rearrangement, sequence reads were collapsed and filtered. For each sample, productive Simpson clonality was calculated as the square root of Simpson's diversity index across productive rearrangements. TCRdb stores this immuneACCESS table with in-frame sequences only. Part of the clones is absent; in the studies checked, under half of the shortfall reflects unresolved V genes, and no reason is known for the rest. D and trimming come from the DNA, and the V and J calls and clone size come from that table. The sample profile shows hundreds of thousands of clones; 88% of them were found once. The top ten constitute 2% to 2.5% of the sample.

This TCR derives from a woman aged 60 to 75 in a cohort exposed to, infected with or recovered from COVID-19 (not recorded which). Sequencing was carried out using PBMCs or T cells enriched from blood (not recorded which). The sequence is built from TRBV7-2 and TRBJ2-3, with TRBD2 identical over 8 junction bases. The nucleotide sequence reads TGTGCCAGCAGCCCCTGGACTAGCCTTGATACGCAGTATTTT. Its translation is CASSPWTSLDTQYF.